This TCR beta chain emerged from a study of T cell clonality in common variable immunodeficiency. At least ten counts were recorded for this clone. What it binds is unknown. The read finishes 3 residues shy of the CDR3 end, and the germline J gene is used to complete it. This CDR3 contains 18 residues. The V gene's germline CDR1 is DFQATT and CDR2 SNEGSKA (reference sequence). With 6 bases clipped from V and 0 bases from J, the junction kept 13 bases outside the gene matches. Using immunoSEQ multiplex PCR, the repertoire was profiled, and TCRdb retains in-frame clones only, with some absent. Observed in the sample are some 52,000 clones, none of them singletons. General study findings and limits: Shared TCRbeta clones were fewer between CVID subjects than controls. CVID subjects showed higher TCRbeta clonality than healthy controls.

The chain uses TRBV20-1 and TRBJ1-6, with 8 bases that match TRBD1. The sequencing input was peripheral blood mononuclear cells. This receptor was identified in a person aged 18 to 69 in good health. Incomplete CDR3 DNA: TGCAGTGCCCAGACAGGGGCCACGACGAGCTCCTATAATTCACCC. As protein: CSAQTGATTSSYNSP. The whole CDR3 sequence is CSAQTGATTSSYNSPLHF.